This TCR beta chain was found in a study of OX40 agonist ivuxolimab in advanced cancers. The CDR3 runs to 13 residues. The V gene lost 7 bases and the J gene lost 0 bases, with 8 bases spanning the gap. In germline, CDR1 is SGHTA, CDR2 FQGTGA. Using immunoSEQ multiplex PCR, the repertoire was profiled, and TCRdb retains in-frame clones only, with some absent. Of tens of thousands of clones in the sample, more than 85% were seen once. The rearrangement joins TRBV7-3 to TRBJ2-3; no clear D gene. This receptor was identified in an adult with an advanced solid tumor such as melanoma, head and neck, liver or kidney cancer. The sample here was CD4+ or CD8+ T cells sorted from blood, taken in a trial of the OX40 agonist ivuxolimab. CDR3 sequence: CASKLTSTDTQYF. The CDR3, as DNA: TGTGCCAGCAAACTAACTAGCACAGATACGCAGTATTTT. Complete variable domain (other parts from reference TRBV7-3 and TRBJ2-3): GAGVSQTPSNKVTEKGKYVELRCDPISGHTALYWYRQSLGQGPEFLIYFQGTGAADDSGLPNDRFFAVRPEGSVSTLKIQRTERGDSAVYLCASKLTSTDTQYFGPGTRLTVL.